This T cell receptor (beta chain) is from a study of molecular identifiers for immune sequencing clone quantification. Study details: Four of five RNA aliquots from roughly 21,000 or 96,000 naive CD8 T cells were sequenced. Study results and caveats: Identical barcode-sharing TCR molecules could lead to underestimated sizes for highly expanded clones. Beyond 20 RNA copies, clones held over 99% of effector molecules, compared with under 1% in naive cells.

Bulk TCR libraries were made with methods that had been previously described and with listed TCR primers. MiXCR, applied by TCRdb to the PCR reads, yields one record per CDR3 protein. The profile covers nearly 650,000 distinct CDR3 sequences, with about 25% appearing a single time and 0.6% to 0.9% taken by the ten largest. A few counts support this clonotype. Its matching antigen is unknown. Mismatch with germline at one junction end may stem from a read error. The CDR3 has 16 residues. Per germline, CDR1 KGHSH and CDR2 LQKENI. Material for sequencing was naive CD8+ T cells from blood, with Jurkat cell RNA spiked in. Documented subset: FACS-sorted CD8+CD4-CCR7+CD45RA+ naive T cells. The receptor's source is a human donor in good health. Some libraries in this study had Jurkat cell RNA spiked in. The chain joins TRBV18 to TRBJ2-2; 8 nucleotides agree with TRBD1. The CDR3 sequence is CASSLSQDRVTEELFF. The DNA for the CDR3 is TGTGCCAGCTCACTGTCCCAGGACAGGGTCACCGAGGAGCTGTTTTTT.